This T cell receptor beta chain was profiled in a study of cytomegalovirus exposure and HLA in healthy donors. Study context: According to later analysis, the same platform produced the 100 to 150 validation and several hundred first-cohort repertoires.

The CDR3 has 15 amino acids. CDR1 is MNHNS, CDR2 SASEGT, per germline. J gave up 8 bases and V 4 bases, and 13 bases lay outside the gene matches. General observations from the study: Cytomegalovirus status was reportedly diagnosed by the classifier with high specificity and sensitivity. Many donors carried some public TCRs, although rarity characterized most TCR sequences. A list of around 160 TCR beta chains associated with cytomegalovirus was given.

With regard to this clone: Its specificity is not known.

The table came from immunoSEQ multiplex PCR; TCRdb's copy has only in-frame clones and leaves some out. This sample yields 220,000 or so clones, of which 70% to 90% are seen a single time; 5.5% to 7% belongs to the top ten. The chain joins TRBV6-1 to TRBJ1-2, with 7 bases fitting TRBD1. This TCR derives from a woman younger than 35 in good health and CMV-seronegative. Sequencing was carried out using PBMCs. The CDR3 region has the DNA TGTGCCAGCAGTGGCCAGGGGGAGGCCTTGGGGGGCTACACCTTC. Encoded protein: CASSGQGEALGGYTF.